This is a list of T cell receptor beta chains from one sample in a study of shared clonotypes between healthy human individuals. Assay used: immunoSEQ multiplex PCR; TCRdb lists only in-frame clones, some missing. The sample carries 2.5 million or so clones, roughly 92% recorded once. Sequencing was done on a sample of naive CD4+ T cells sorted from blood. These receptors all stem from a man aged 18 to 29 in good health. CDR3s include the opening cysteine and the closing phenylalanine or tryptophan. A D gene is named only where the DNA matches it firmly. Clone size, where shown, is once, few, many, or a class for clones that have expanded.

clone_size j_call v_call cdr3_length d_call cdr3_aa cdr3_nt
NA TRBJ1-2 TRBV28 13 TRBD1 CASSLGTGSGYTF TGTGCCAGCAGTCTAGGGACAGGGAGCGGCTACACCTTC
once TRBJ1-5 TRBV2 15 TRBD1 CASSGGGVGNQPQHF TGTGCCAGCAGTGGAGGGGGCGTCGGCAATCAGCCCCAGCATTTT
NA TRBJ2-2 TRBV7-3 19 NA CASSLYSGSPTPQTGELFF TGTGCCAGCAGCTTATATAGTGGTAGCCCCACTCCTCAAACCGGGGAGCTGTTTTTT
NA TRBJ1-1 TRBV19 14 TRBD1 CASSKRQGGTEAFF TGTGCCAGTAGTAAAAGACAGGGAGGCACTGAAGCTTTCTTT
once TRBJ2-5 TRBV5-1 16 NA CASSFGDGNPQETQYF TGCGCCAGCAGCTTTGGGGACGGTAACCCCCAAGAGACCCAGTACTTC
NA TRBJ2-7 TRBV28 14 NA CASLTQPSSYEQYF TGTGCCAGCCTTACACAGCCTAGCTCCTACGAGCAGTACTTC
once TRBJ1-2 TRBV6-5 14 TRBD1 CASSYSHRGYGYTF TGTGCCAGCAGTTACTCCCACAGGGGTTATGGCTACACCTTC
NA TRBJ1-6 TRBV5-6 16 NA CASSFQWAEYNSPLHF TGTGCCAGCAGCTTTCAGTGGGCGGAATATAATTCACCCCTCCACTTT
NA TRBJ1-6 TRBV28 15 NA CASSRLGGRDSPLHF TGTGCCAGCAGCCGCCTCGGGGGGCGGGATTCACCCCTCCACTTT
NA TRBJ1-6 TRBV19 13 NA CASSPQGNSPLHF TGTGCCAGTAGTCCCCAGGGGAATTCACCCCTCCACTTT
NA TRBJ2-7 TRBV7-9 14 TRBD1 CASSPGQNSYEQYF TGTGCCAGCAGTCCGGGACAGAACTCCTACGAGCAGTACTTC
NA TRBJ2-3 TRBV5-4 16 TRBD2 CASSPISGAPTDTQYF TGTGCCAGCAGCCCCATTAGCGGGGCCCCCACAGATACGCAGTATTTT
NA TRBJ1-1 TRBV11-2 15 NA CASRSILQGNTEAFF TGTGCCAGCAGATCGATCCTACAAGGGAACACTGAAGCTTTCTTT
NA TRBJ2-7 TRBV6-1 12 NA CASSASSYEQYF TGTGCCAGCAGTGCTTCCTCCTACGAGCAGTACTTC
NA TRBJ1-1 TRBV27 12 NA CASGGVFGEAFF TGTGCCAGCGGGGGGGTTTTTGGTGAAGCTTTCTTT
once TRBJ2-2 TRBV27 17 TRBD1 CASSLVPSTGSTGELFF TGTGCCAGCAGTTTAGTACCCTCGACAGGGTCCACCGGGGAGCTGTTTTTT
NA TRBJ1-5 TRBV18 15 NA CASSPGWFYNQPQHF TGTGCCAGCTCACCCGGGTGGTTTTACAATCAGCCCCAGCATTTT
NA TRBJ1-6 TRBV5-6 16 NA CASSVTPSSYNSPLHF TGTGCCAGCAGCGTCACCCCCAGCTCCTATAATTCACCCCTCCACTTT
NA TRBJ1-1 TRBV6-5 13 NA CASNQPGGPRAFF TGTGCCAGCAACCAACCTGGAGGCCCGAGGGCTTTCTTT
NA TRBJ1-1 TRBV19 14 NA CASSMEGRNTEAFF TGTGCCAGTAGTATGGAGGGAAGGAACACTGAAGCTTTCTTT
NA TRBJ2-5 TRBV2 16 TRBD2 CASSATSGGYQETQYF TGTGCCAGCAGCGCTACTAGCGGGGGGTACCAAGAGACCCAGTACTTC
NA TRBJ1-2 TRBV6-1 16 TRBD1 CASSESLPGRGYGYTF TGTGCCAGCAGTGAATCCCTTCCCGGCAGGGGGTATGGCTACACCTTC
NA TRBJ2-5 TRBV7-2 16 TRBD2 CASSPGSGRAWETQYF TGTGCCAGCAGCCCCGGTAGCGGGAGGGCCTGGGAGACCCAGTACTTC
NA TRBJ2-7 TRBV12-5 15 NA CASGLVRQGPYEQYF TGTGCTAGTGGTTTGGTAAGGCAGGGCCCCTACGAGCAGTACTTC
NA TRBJ2-7 TRBV6-5 14 TRBD1 CASSYETGAGEQYF TGTGCCAGCAGTTACGAGACAGGGGCCGGCGAGCAGTACTTC
NA TRBJ2-7 TRBV18 15 NA CASSPWGELIGEQYF TGTGCCAGCTCACCATGGGGGGAGCTGATAGGGGAGCAGTACTTC
NA TRBJ2-4 TRBV5-1 15 NA CASSLNRGAKNIQYF TGCGCCAGCAGCTTAAACAGAGGAGCCAAAAACATTCAGTACTTC
NA TRBJ2-1 TRBV4-1 17 NA CASSQGFVIGTLDEQFF TGCGCCAGCAGCCAGGGGTTCGTGATAGGAACCTTGGATGAGCAGTTCTTC
NA TRBJ2-1 TRBV2 13 NA CASGYDSYNEQFF TGTGCCAGCGGTTACGACTCCTACAATGAGCAGTTCTTC
NA TRBJ1-5 TRBV7-2 14 NA CASSFFPPAQPQHF TGTGCCAGCAGCTTTTTTCCTCCTGCTCAGCCCCAGCATTTT
NA TRBJ2-3 TRBV6-5 12 NA CASRYSGERQYF TGTGCCAGCAGGTACTCAGGGGAGAGGCAGTATTTT
NA TRBJ1-2 TRBV6-5 15 TRBD1 CASSYQGGNNYGYTF TGTGCCAGCAGTTACCAAGGGGGCAACAACTATGGCTACACCTTC
once TRBJ2-7 TRBV18 14 TRBD2 CASSPTSGDYEQYF TGTGCCAGCTCACCGACTAGCGGCGACTACGAGCAGTACTTC
NA TRBJ1-4 TRBV5-1 19 TRBD1 CASSLAPPGQASTNEKLFF TGCGCCAGCAGCTTGGCCCCACCGGGACAGGCCTCAACTAATGAAAAACTGTTTTTT
NA TRBJ2-7 TRBV11-2 18 TRBD2 CASSLVSSGSFNSYEQYF TGTGCCAGCAGCTTAGTCTCTAGCGGGAGCTTTAACTCCTACGAGCAGTACTTC
NA TRBJ2-1 TRBV11-3 15 TRBD2 CASSQGLADYNEQFF TGTGCCAGCAGCCAGGGACTAGCGGATTACAATGAGCAGTTCTTC
NA TRBJ2-2 TRBV4-1 12 NA CASSLTSGELFF TGCGCCAGCAGCCTGACGTCCGGGGAGCTGTTTTTT
NA TRBJ2-7 TRBV4-1 16 TRBD1 CASSQARTGGLREQYF TGCGCCAGCAGCCAAGCCCGGACAGGGGGCCTTCGCGAGCAGTACTTC
few TRBJ1-2 TRBV7-9 14 TRBD1 CASSLGQAIYGYTF TGTGCCAGCAGCCTGGGACAGGCGATCTATGGCTACACCTTC
NA TRBJ2-3 TRBV16 16 NA CASSQGWSRSTDTQYF TGTGCCAGCAGCCAAGGGTGGAGCAGGAGCACAGATACGCAGTATTTT
NA TRBJ2-5 TRBV18 14 TRBD1 CASSSGQPQETQYF TGTGCCAGCTCATCGGGACAGCCCCAAGAGACCCAGTACTTC
NA TRBJ2-2 TRBV18 16 TRBD1 CASSPPMGQSTGELFF TGTGCCAGCTCACCACCGATGGGACAGAGCACCGGGGAGCTGTTTTTT
NA TRBJ1-6 TRBV30 14 TRBD1 CAWSGTGLNSPLHF TGTGCCTGGAGTGGGACAGGGCTTAATTCACCCCTCCACTTT
NA TRBJ1-6 TRBV15 15 NA CATSRDAGENSPLHF TGTGCCACCAGCAGAGATGCAGGGGAAAATTCACCCCTCCACTTT
NA TRBJ2-5 TRBV5-4 15 TRBD1 CASSFDRGFGETQYF TGTGCCAGCAGCTTTGACAGGGGATTCGGCGAGACCCAGTACTTC
NA TRBJ2-7 TRBV7-8 18 TRBD1 CASSPPRFQGARGNEQYF TGTGCCAGCAGCCCCCCCCGCTTCCAGGGGGCGCGGGGTAACGAGCAGTACTTC
NA TRBJ2-6 TRBV19 15 NA CASSLGGWGANVLTF TGTGCCAGTAGTCTAGGGGGTTGGGGGGCCAACGTCCTGACTTTC
NA TRBJ2-1 TRBV18 16 TRBD2 CASSPTSGSTYNEQFF TGTGCCAGCTCACCCACTAGCGGGAGCACCTACAATGAGCAGTTCTTC
NA TRBJ1-3 TRBV6-5 13 NA CASRGPSGNTIYF TGTGCCAGCCGGGGCCCTTCTGGAAACACCATATATTTT
NA TRBJ1-4 TRBV7-9 16 TRBD1 CASSLGSGTGGEKLFF TGTGCCAGCAGCTTAGGAAGTGGGACAGGGGGTGAAAAACTGTTTTTT
NA TRBJ2-7 TRBV6-5 16 TRBD1 CASSFGTGGLSYEQYF TGTGCCAGCAGTTTCGGGACAGGGGGCCTCTCCTACGAGCAGTACTTC
NA TRBJ2-7 TRBV28 16 NA CASSSMDRLNSYEQYF TGTGCCAGCAGTTCCATGGACAGACTGAACTCCTACGAGCAGTACTTC
NA TRBJ2-7 TRBV14 17 NA CASSHLERSASSYEQYF TGTGCCAGCAGCCATCTGGAACGGAGCGCGTCTTCCTACGAGCAGTACTTC
NA TRBJ2-2 TRBV18 15 TRBD1 CASSPPGQGTGELFF TGTGCCAGCTCACCACCGGGACAGGGAACCGGGGAGCTGTTTTTT
NA TRBJ2-5 TRBV5-6 12 NA CASRGGLETQYF TGTGCCAGCAGGGGGGGTTTGGAGACCCAGTACTTC
NA TRBJ2-7 TRBV30 19 NA CAWSSLDRQPRRYSYEQYF TGTGCCTGGAGTAGCCTGGACAGACAGCCCCGACGATACTCCTACGAGCAGTACTTC
NA TRBJ1-3 TRBV6-1 15 NA CASSRFIGPGNTIYF TGTGCCAGCAGTCGGTTCATAGGGCCAGGAAACACCATATATTTT